The 30 T cell receptor beta chains in this list originate from one sample, sequenced in a study of cytomegalovirus exposure and HLA in healthy donors. The PCR had 60 Vbeta and 13 Jbeta primers. Sequencing was performed with immunoSEQ multiplex PCR; in TCRdb, only in-frame clones are kept and a portion is missing. The sample has tens of thousands of clones; approximately 89% are singletons. The sample consisted of PBMCs. Receptors were obtained from a man aged 30 to 45 in good health and CMV-seropositive.

The rearrangement joins TRBV6-1 to TRBJ2-1, with D unresolved. Deletions cut 2 bases from V and 0 bases from J, with 8 bases between. This CDR3 is 15 amino acids long. Germline-derived CDR1 and CDR2 are MNHNS and SASEGT. CDR3 DNA: TGTGCCAGCAGTGAATTGGAGAGCTCCTACAATGAGCAGTTCTTC. The encoded protein is CASSELESSYNEQFF.

This chain links TRBV9 with TRBJ2-5; no definite D call. The V end was cut by 3 bases, the J end by 1 base, with 7 bases between. The V gene's germline CDR1 is SGDLS and CDR2 YYNGEE. The CDR3 runs 13 residues. Here the CDR3 DNA reads TGTGCCAGCAGCGGGGCCTCCCAAGAGACCCAGTACTTC. The encoded protein is CASSGASQETQYF.

This rearrangement joins TRBV5-1 to TRBJ2-2; 7 nucleotides agree with TRBD1. This CDR3 has 17 amino acids. In germline, CDR1 is SGHRS, CDR2 YFSETQ. V shed 0 bases and J 5 bases; nucleotides not matched to a gene: 10. Here the CDR3 reads CASSLASRTGGTGELFF. Here the CDR3 DNA reads TGCGCCAGCAGCTTGGCCTCTAGGACAGGTGGAACCGGGGAGCTGTTTTTT. Variable domain in full (rest from reference TRBV5-1 and TRBJ2-2): KAGVTQTPRYLIKTRGQQVTLSCSPISGHRSVSWYQQTPGQGLQFLFEYFSETQRNKGNFPGRFSGRQFSNSRSEMNVSTLELGDSALYLCASSLASRTGGTGELFFGEGSRLTVL.

V and J are TRBV19 and TRBJ1-6; D is uncertain. Germline assignment: CDR1 LNHDA and CDR2 SQIVND (reference sequence). The CDR3 runs to 15 residues. Trimming pared 2 bases from V and 8 bases from J, leaving 13 bases between. CDR3 loop: CASSINWRRDSPLHF. The DNA for the CDR3 is TGTGCCAGTAGTATAAACTGGCGCCGGGATTCACCCCTCCACTTT.

This clone was seen more than once but under ten times. This chain uses TRBV7-9 with TRBJ2-2, with 10 bases lining up with TRBD2. The CDR3 is made up of 17 amino acids. CDR1 and CDR2 (germline): SEHNR, FQNEAQ (reference sequence). J was trimmed by 7 bases and V by 5 bases; bases with no gene match: 13. CDR3 bases: TGTGCCAGCAGCGGACCTAGCGGGGGTGGAGGGAACGGGGAGCTGTTTTTT. Residues: CASSGPSGGGGNGELFF.

The chain is built from TRBV7-9 and TRBJ2-1, with a weak D call TRBD1 (6 bases). The V end lost 1 base, the J end lost 9 bases, and 16 bases lay between the germline ends. The CDR3 sequence is 15 residues long. Per germline, CDR1 SEHNR and CDR2 FQNEAQ (reference sequence). CDR3 loop: CASSLGGLQGPEQFF. CDR3 bases: TGTGCCAGCAGCTTAGGGGGGTTACAGGGACCTGAGCAGTTCTTC. The full variable domain, in which reference TRBV7-9 and TRBJ2-1 provide the parts outside the CDR3, is DTGVSQNPRHKITKRGQNVTFRCDPISEHNRLYWYRQTLGQGPEFLTYFQNEAQLEKSRLLSDRFSAERPKGSFSTLEIQRTEQGDSAMYLCASSLGGLQGPEQFFGPGTRLTVL.

This chain joins TRBV5-8 and TRBJ1-4, with a possible D match to TRBD1 (6 bases). CDR3 size: 14 residues. Germline V CDR1 and CDR2: SGHTS, YDEGEE. V was clipped by 0 bases and J by 7 bases, with 10 bases between them. CDR3 residues: CASSLVRGSEKLFF. CDR3 coding DNA: TGTGCCAGCAGCTTGGTCAGGGGTAGTGAAAAACTGTTTTTT.

The chain joins TRBV28 to TRBJ2-7; tentatively, D is TRBD2 (5 bases). V was clipped by 8 bases and J by 9 bases, with 17 bases between them. Germline V lookup: CDR1 MDHEN, CDR2 SYDVKM. This CDR3 has 12 amino acids. CDR3: CASSWRPNLQYF. In DNA form, the CDR3 reads TGTGCCAGCTCCTGGAGGCCGAACCTGCAGTACTTC.

The rearrangement links TRBV18 to TRBJ1-5; D not resolved. The CDR3 is 16 residues long. Between the trimmed V and J ends, which lost 0 bases and 2 bases, there was a span of 11 bases. Germline CDR1 is KGHSH and CDR2 is LQKENI. The CDR3 spells CASSPPGGNGNQPQHF. The CDR3, as DNA: TGTGCCAGCTCACCACCGGGCGGGAACGGCAATCAGCCCCAGCATTTT.

The chain uses TRBV2 and TRBJ2-5; no reliable D call. In germline, CDR1 is SNHLY, CDR2 FYNNEI. This CDR3 comprises 15 residues. The germline V and J ends were trimmed by 4 bases and 5 bases, with 17 bases remaining between them. The CDR3 is CASSVQAASGETQYF. In DNA form, the CDR3 reads TGTGCCAGCAGTGTGCAAGCCGCCTCCGGGGAGACCCAGTACTTC.

The J gene is TRBJ1-5, the V gene TRBV19, with 8 bases identical to TRBD1. The germline V gene encodes CDR1 LNHDA and CDR2 SQIVND (reference sequence). This CDR3 spans 16 amino acids. V lost 6 bases, J lost 1 base, and 8 bases stayed unmatched. Here the CDR3 DNA reads TGTGCCAGTAGGGCCGGACAGGGATTAAGCAATCAGCCCCAGCATTTT. Translated: CASRAGQGLSNQPQHF.

This clone was seen only once. J is TRBJ2-7 and V is TRBV19, with 9 bases that match TRBD1. This CDR3 contains 14 residues. Germline loops: CDR1 LNHDA, CDR2 SQIVND (reference sequence). V dropped 2 bases and J dropped 3; count of bases not matched to a gene: 2. Here the CDR3 DNA reads TGTGCCAGTAGTATAAGGACAGGGGTCTACGAGCAGTACTTC. It translates to CASSIRTGVYEQYF.

V usage is TRBV9 and J usage is TRBJ2-5; 8 nucleotides match TRBD2. The CDR3 extends over 14 amino acids. The germline gives CDR1 SGDLS, CDR2 YYNGEE. The ends lost 4 bases at V and 5 bases at J; junction bases unmatched: 7. The CDR3 spells CASSFSGMMETQYF. For the CDR3, the DNA is TGTGCCAGCAGCTTTAGCGGGATGATGGAGACCCAGTACTTC.

The genes are TRBV28 and TRBJ2-3, with TRBD2 identical over 7 bases. Germline trimming cut 3 bases from V and 0 bases from J; bases unmatched to any gene: 6. CDR1 is MDHEN and CDR2 is SYDVKM in the germline V gene. The CDR3 is 16 residues long. CDR3 coding DNA: TGTGCCAGCAGTTTCCTGGGAGGGGCTAGCACAGATACGCAGTATTTT. Its translation is CASSFLGGASTDTQYF.

CDR3 nucleotides: TGTGCCAGCAGTGAAGTCAGGGAACAGCCCCAGCATTTT. Translating it yields CASSEVREQPQHF. The chain couples TRBV2 to TRBJ1-5; tentatively, D is TRBD1 (5 bases). From germline, CDR1 is SNHLY and CDR2 FYNNEI. This CDR3 region has 13 residues. Deletions cut 1 base from V and 7 bases from J, with 8 bases between.

The chain is built from TRBV7-9 and TRBJ1-2; D is uncertain. V gave up 6 bases and J gave up 7 bases, with 12 bases separating them. The CDR3 spans 12 residues. Germline CDR1 SEHNR, CDR2 FQNEAQ (reference sequence). This CDR3 reads CASSRSSPGYTF. The CDR3 region has the DNA TGTGCCAGCAGTCGGTCTTCCCCTGGCTACACCTTC.

This chain links TRBV18 with TRBJ2-1; TRBD2 aligns across 10 bases. V was pared by 3 bases and J by 3 bases, with 11 bases of the junction left unmatched. Germline CDR1 is KGHSH and CDR2 is LQKENI. The CDR3 covers 18 residues. The CDR3 region has the DNA TGTGCCAGCTCACCCTCCCCCGGACTAGCGGCCCACTACAATGAGCAGTTCTTC. It yields the protein CASSPSPGLAAHYNEQFF.

Here the CDR3 DNA reads TGTGCCAGCAGCCCCAGGGTAGCGGGAGGGCTAGAGACCCAGTACTTC. Its translation is CASSPRVAGGLETQYF. The genes are TRBV5-4 and TRBJ2-5; 11 positions agree with TRBD2. With 4 bases clipped from V and 4 bases from J, the junction kept 9 bases outside the gene matches. CDR1 SGHNT and CDR2 YYREEE come from the germline V gene (reference sequence). The CDR3 loop spans 16 amino acids. Looking up the rest from reference TRBV5-4 and TRBJ2-5 gives the full variable domain: ETGVTQSPTHLIKTRGQQVTLRCSSQSGHNTVSWYQQALGQGPQFIFQYYREEENGRGNFPPRFSGLQFPNYSSELNVNALELDDSALYLCASSPRVAGGLETQYFGPGTRLLVL.

V and J are TRBV19 and TRBJ1-5, with D perhaps TRBD1 (6 bases). This CDR3 has 13 residues. The V gene lost 4 bases and the J gene lost 2 bases, with 6 bases spanning the gap. The germline gives CDR1 LNHDA, CDR2 SQIVND (reference sequence). For the CDR3, the DNA is TGTGCCAGTAGTACAGGGGGCAATCAGCCCCAGCATTTT. It translates to CASSTGGNQPQHF.

The genes are TRBV6-6 and TRBJ2-7, with D possibly matching TRBD2 (6 bases). CDR3 length: 16 residues. Looked up from germline, CDR1 is MNHNY and CDR2 is SVGAGI (reference sequence). V gave up 0 bases and J gave up 0 bases, with 12 bases separating them. The CDR3 DNA is TGTGCCAGCAGTTACTCGAGGAGGGAGAGCTCCTACGAGCAGTACTTC. It specifies CASSYSRRESSYEQYF.

The chain uses TRBV6-1 and TRBJ2-3; D is unresolved. Germline V gene sequence: CDR1 MNHNS, CDR2 SASEGT. The CDR3 is made up of 17 amino acids. The V end lost 1 base, the J end lost 2 bases, and 16 bases lay between the germline ends. The CDR3, as DNA: TGTGCCAGCAGTGAAGTAGCCCCCTTAGACCCCACAGATACGCAGTATTTT. It codes for CASSEVAPLDPTDTQYF.

This clone was observed a few times. This chain links TRBV9 with TRBJ1-3; D unresolved. This CDR3 is built from 15 residues. Germline loops: CDR1 SGDLS, CDR2 YYNGEE. V was shortened by 0 bases and J by 0 bases, with 7 bases between the two germline ends. In DNA form, the CDR3 reads TGTGCCAGCAGCGTAGTGGCAGACTCTGGAAACACCATATATTTT. Protein sequence: CASSVVADSGNTIYF.

The chain has TRBV19 and TRBJ1-1; TRBD1 aligns across 8 bases. This CDR3 is 14 amino acids long. Looked up from germline, CDR1 is LNHDA and CDR2 is SQIVND (reference sequence). V trimming: 1 base; J trimming: 5 bases; junction bases outside the gene matches: 3. The CDR3: CASSIGDRWTEAFF. The CDR3 DNA follows: TGTGCCAGTAGTATAGGGGACAGGTGGACTGAAGCTTTCTTT.

This chain links TRBV7-9 with TRBJ2-2; D may be TRBD2 (5 bases). V was clipped by 5 bases and J by 4 bases, with 20 bases between them. The CDR3 runs to 17 residues. Germline V gene sequence: CDR1 SEHNR, CDR2 FQNEAQ (reference sequence). CDR3 protein: CASSPGRVSVGTGELFF. The CDR3, as DNA: TGTGCCAGCAGCCCCGGGCGGGTTAGTGTAGGCACCGGGGAGCTGTTTTTT.

The chain has TRBV6-5 and TRBJ2-7, with 9 nucleotides matching TRBD1. J was trimmed by 7 bases and V by 6 bases; bases with no gene match: 7. This CDR3 is 13 amino acids long. CDR1 is MNHEY, CDR2 SVGAGI, per germline. The CDR3 is CASRLDRGFEQYF. The CDR3 nucleotides are TGTGCCAGCAGGCTGGACAGGGGATTTGAGCAGTACTTC.

About this clone itself: Relative to the germline gene, one junction end is altered; a read error may explain this. The chain joins TRBV4-1 to TRBJ2-5, with 13 bases matching TRBD2. This CDR3 region has 15 residues. Germline V gives CDR1 MGHRA, CDR2 YSYEKL. Here the CDR3 DNA reads TGCGCCAGCAGCCAAATCGGACTAGCGGGAGAGGCCCAGTACTTC. It codes for CASSQIGLAGEAQYF.

The chain links TRBV2 to TRBJ2-1; TRBD2 agrees at 11 bases. The CDR3 has 15 residues. The trim removed 6 bases at V and 6 bases at J, leaving 7 bases unmatched. Germline-derived CDR1 and CDR2 are SNHLY and FYNNEI. The CDR3 here is CASRYGTSGVNEQFF. For the CDR3, the DNA is TGTGCCAGCAGATACGGGACTAGCGGTGTCAATGAGCAGTTCTTC. Full variable domain (missing parts from reference TRBV2 and TRBJ2-1): EPEVTQTPSHQVTQMGQEVILRCVPISNHLYFYWYRQILGQKVEFLVSFYNNEISEKSEIFDDQFSVERPDGSNFTLKIRSTKLEDSAMYFCASRYGTSGVNEQFFGPGTRLTVL.

The rearrangement links TRBV12-5 to TRBJ2-6; 12 nucleotides agree with TRBD1. The trim removed 5 bases at V and 3 bases at J, leaving 8 bases unmatched. The CDR3 contains 18 residues. Germline loops: CDR1 LGHNT, CDR2 FRNRAP. The CDR3 DNA follows: TGTGCTAGTGGTCTAACCGGGACAGGGGGCGTTGGGGCCAACGTCCTGACTTTC. This gives the protein CASGLTGTGGVGANVLTF.

The chain joins TRBV5-6 to TRBJ1-3, with unresolved D. Germline values: CDR1 SGHDT, CDR2 YYEEEE. There are 14 residues in the CDR3. Deletions cut 1 base from V and 0 bases from J, with 5 bases between. This CDR3 is CASSLPVSGNTIYF. CDR3 DNA: TGTGCCAGCAGCTTGCCGGTCTCTGGAAACACCATATATTTT. The full variable domain, rest sourced from reference TRBV5-6 and TRBJ1-3, is DAGVTQSPTHLIKTRGQQVTLRCSPKSGHDTVSWYQQALGQGPQFIFQYYEEEERQRGNFPDRFSGHQFPNYSSELNVNALLLGDSALYLCASSLPVSGNTIYFGEGSWLTVV.

This rearrangement joins TRBV5-1 to TRBJ1-5; D is ambiguous. CDR3 length: 15 residues. Germline CDR1 is SGHRS and CDR2 is YFSETQ. With 3 bases removed from V and 8 bases from J, the gap between germline ends came to 18 bases. The chain's CDR3 is CASSSGIAVSEPQHF. For the CDR3, the DNA is TGCGCCAGCAGCTCCGGTATAGCTGTCTCGGAGCCCCAGCATTTT.